The source of this T cell receptor beta chain is a study of T cells in Graves' hyperthyroidism and ophthalmopathy. What was amplified from RNA transcripts were TCR beta CDR3 regions. First-round RT-PCR targeting the TCR CDR3 was performed with the HTBI primer set. One entry per CDR3 protein, called by TCRdb with MiXCR from the multiplex PCR reads. The data hold 500,000 or so distinct CDR3 sequences, with roughly 17% observed a single time. A few counts support this clonotype. Germline V gene data show CDR1 as SGDLS and CDR2 as YYNGEE. CDR3 length: 15 residues. V lost 1 base, J lost 8 bases, and 13 bases lay in between.

The sequence derives from a woman aged 18-35 years with Graves' ophthalmopathy. The J gene is TRBJ1-6, the V gene TRBV9; tentative D call: TRBD1 (5 bases). Sequenced: blood. The DNA for the CDR3 is TGTGCCAGCAGCGTACAGGGAGGAGTGGATTCACCCCTCCACTTT. This encodes CASSVQGGVDSPLHF.